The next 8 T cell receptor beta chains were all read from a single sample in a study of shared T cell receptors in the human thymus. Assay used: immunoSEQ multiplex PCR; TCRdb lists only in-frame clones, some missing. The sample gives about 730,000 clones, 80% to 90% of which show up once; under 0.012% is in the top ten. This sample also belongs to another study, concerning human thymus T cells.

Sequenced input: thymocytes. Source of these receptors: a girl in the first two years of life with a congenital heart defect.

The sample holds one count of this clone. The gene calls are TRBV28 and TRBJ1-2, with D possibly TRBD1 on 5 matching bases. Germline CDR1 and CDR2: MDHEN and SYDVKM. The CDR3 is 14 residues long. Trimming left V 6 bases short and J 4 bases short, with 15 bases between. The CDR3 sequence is CASSPKTVFYGYTF. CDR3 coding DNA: TGTGCCAGCAGCCCAAAGACAGTCTTCTATGGCTACACCTTC.

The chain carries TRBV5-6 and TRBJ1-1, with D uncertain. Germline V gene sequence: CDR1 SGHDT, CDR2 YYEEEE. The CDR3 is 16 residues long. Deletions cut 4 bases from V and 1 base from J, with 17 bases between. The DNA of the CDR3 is TGTGCCAGCAGCCCCCAACGCGGGCCCCCGAACACTGAAGCTTTCTTT. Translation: CASSPQRGPPNTEAFF.

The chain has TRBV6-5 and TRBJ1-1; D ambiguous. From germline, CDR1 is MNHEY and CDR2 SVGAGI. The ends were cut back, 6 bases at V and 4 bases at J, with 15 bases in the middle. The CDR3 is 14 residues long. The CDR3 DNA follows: TGTGCCAGCAGACCCCCCGAGTGCCTCACTGAAGCTTTCTTT. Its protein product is CASRPPECLTEAFF.

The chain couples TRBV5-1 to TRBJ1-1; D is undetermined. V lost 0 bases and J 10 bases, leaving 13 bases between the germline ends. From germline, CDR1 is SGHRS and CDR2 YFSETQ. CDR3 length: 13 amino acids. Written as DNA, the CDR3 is TGCGCCAGCAGCTTGGTCGGCAGCACGGGAGCTTTCTTT. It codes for CASSLVGSTGAFF.

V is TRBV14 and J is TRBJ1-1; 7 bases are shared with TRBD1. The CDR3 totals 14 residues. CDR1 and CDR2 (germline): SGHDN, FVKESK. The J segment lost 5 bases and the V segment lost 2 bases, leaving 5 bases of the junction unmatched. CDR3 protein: CASSQTLRGTEAFF. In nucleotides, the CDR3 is TGTGCCAGCAGCCAAACCCTCAGGGGGACTGAAGCTTTCTTT. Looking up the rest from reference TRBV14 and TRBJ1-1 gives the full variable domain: EAGVTQFPSHSVIEKGQTVTLRCDPISGHDNLYWYRRVMGKEIKFLLHFVKESKQDESGMPNNRFLAERTGGTYSTLKVQPAELEDSGVYFCASSQTLRGTEAFFGQGTRLTVV.

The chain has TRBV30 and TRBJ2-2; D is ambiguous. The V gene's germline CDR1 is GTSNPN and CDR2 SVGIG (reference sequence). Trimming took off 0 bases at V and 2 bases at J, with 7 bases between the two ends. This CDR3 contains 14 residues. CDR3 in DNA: TGTGCCTGGAGTGTTTCCTACAACACCGGGGAGCTGTTTTTT. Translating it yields CAWSVSYNTGELFF.

The CDR3 is CASSQGGGPPAYEQYF. The CDR3 DNA reads as TGTGCCAGCAGCCAAGGGGGGGGGCCCCCTGCCTACGAGCAGTACTTC. V gene TRBV4-2 combines with J gene TRBJ2-7, with D perhaps TRBD2 (7 bases). The CDR3 is 16 amino acids. From germline, CDR1 is LGHNA and CDR2 YNFKEQ. Trimming removed 1 base at V and 2 bases at J, with 15 bases between.

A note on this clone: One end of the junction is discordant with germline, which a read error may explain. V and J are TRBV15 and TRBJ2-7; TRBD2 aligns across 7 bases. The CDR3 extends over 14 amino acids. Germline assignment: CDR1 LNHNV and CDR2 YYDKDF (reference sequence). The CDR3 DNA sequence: TGTGCCACCAGCGGAGAGCGGGGAATGGGCGAGCAGTACTTC. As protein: CATSGERGMGEQYF.